This TCR beta chain was identified in a study of CD8 T cells in Susac syndrome. There are 14 residues in the CDR3. Trimming removed 2 bases at V and 3 bases at J, with 10 bases between. Germline assignment: CDR1 MNHEY and CDR2 SMNVEV (reference sequence). This clonotype has a single count. About 0.5 to 1 ug RNA was reverse transcribed with random hexamers. TCRdb reanalysed the immunoSEQ multiplex PCR reads using MiXCR and keeps one entry per CDR3 protein. In the table there are more than 200,000 distinct CDR3 sequences, 93% of which are singletons. The chain is built from TRBV27 and TRBJ1-1; D remains ambiguous. This receptor was taken from a human donor with multiple sclerosis. Sequenced input: CD4+ T cells from PBMCs. CDR3 protein: CASSLGPLDTEAFF. The CDR3 coding sequence is TGTGCCAGCAGTTTAGGGCCCCTGGACACTGAAGCTTTCTTT.